The 25 T cell receptor beta chains listed next were all sequenced from one sample in a study of blood T cell repertoires in COVID-19. Using immunoSEQ multiplex PCR, the repertoire was profiled, and TCRdb retains in-frame clones only, with some absent. This table has 150,000 or so clones, 75% to 90% appearing once. Sequenced material: peripheral blood. Source of these receptors: a man older than 75 with acute or convalescent COVID-19.

This sequence joins TRBV30 and TRBJ1-5; D is unresolved. CDR1 GTSNPN and CDR2 SVGIG come from the germline V gene (reference sequence). The CDR3 has 13 amino acids. Trimming stripped 4 bases from V and 4 bases from J, with 11 bases between. CDR3 in DNA: TGTGCCTGGACTGGGCGAGATAATCAGCCCCAGCATTTT. Its translation is CAWTGRDNQPQHF.

The chain is built from TRBV2 and TRBJ1-6; D is unclear. Trimming shortened V by 4 bases and J by 13 bases, and 8 bases separated the two germline ends. The CDR3 length is 11 residues. The germline CDR1 and CDR2 sequences are SNHLY and FYNNEI. The DNA of the CDR3 is TGTGCCAGCAGTGCATCTAACCCCCTCCACTTT. Its protein is CASSASNPLHF.

The genes are TRBV5-1 and TRBJ1-2; D perhaps matches TRBD1 (5 bases). The CDR3 contains 17 residues. Germline V gene sequence: CDR1 SGHRS, CDR2 YFSETQ. The ends were cut back, 2 bases at V and 4 bases at J, with 21 bases in the middle. CDR3 in DNA: TGCGCCAGCAGCTTTATTCCGGGACTCCCGCGGGCCTATGGCTACACCTTC. This codes for CASSFIPGLPRAYGYTF.

Note on this clone: With a much larger clone just one base away, this may be a read error. The same CDR3 can be traced to other DNA sequences in this sample. V and J are TRBV3-1 (or the pseudogene TRBV3-2) and TRBJ2-7, with TRBD2 as a possible D gene (5 bases). The CDR3 has 15 residues. The V end lost 4 bases, the J end lost 6 bases, and 19 bases lay between the germline ends. Germline V gene sequence: CDR1 LGHDT, CDR2 YNNKEL (reference sequence). Here the CDR3 reads CASSPLGGSRGEQYF. In DNA, the CDR3 is TGTGCCAGCAGCCCTTTGGGTGGGAGTCGCGGCGAGCAGTACTTC.

The rearrangement links TRBV7-9 to TRBJ1-1; the D gene is possibly TRBD1 (5 bases). The CDR3 is 15 amino acids. V shed 2 bases and J shed 4 bases, with 14 bases lying between them. The germline V gene encodes CDR1 SEHNR and CDR2 FQNEAQ (reference sequence). For the CDR3, the DNA is TGTGCCAGCAGCTTATCGGGGGGTGGTTCCACTGAAGCTTTCTTT. Its translation: CASSLSGGGSTEAFF. The full variable domain, completed using reference TRBV7-9 and TRBJ1-1, is DTGVSQNPRHKITKRGQNVTFRCDPISEHNRLYWYRQTLGQGPEFLTYFQNEAQLEKSRLLSDRFSAERPKGSFSTLEIQRTEQGDSAMYLCASSLSGGGSTEAFFGQGTRLTVV.

The gene calls are TRBV30 and TRBJ2-5, with a possible D match to TRBD1 (6 bases). The CDR3 length is 13 residues. Germline CDR1 is GTSNPN and CDR2 is SVGIG (reference sequence). The germline V and J ends were trimmed by 0 bases and 4 bases, with 9 bases remaining between them. The CDR3 DNA reads TGTGCCTGGAGTGTACGCAGGGGAGAGACCCAGTACTTC. Residues: CAWSVRRGETQYF.

The V gene is TRBV9, the J gene TRBJ2-3; 10 bases align to TRBD2. The germline V gene has CDR1 SGDLS and CDR2 YYNGEE. J was trimmed by 3 bases and V by 3 bases; bases with no gene match: 4. The CDR3 has 15 amino acids. CDR3 residues: CASSAASGSTDTQYF. Here the CDR3 DNA reads TGTGCCAGCAGCGCCGCTAGCGGGAGTACAGATACGCAGTATTTT.

The chain joins TRBV30 to TRBJ1-5, with a possible D match to TRBD1 (6 bases). The V gene lost 1 base and the J gene lost 1 base, with 11 bases spanning the gap. There are 15 residues in the CDR3. Looked up from germline, CDR1 is GTSNPN and CDR2 is SVGIG (reference sequence). Written as DNA, the CDR3 is TGTGCCTGGAGTGGGGAAGACAGGAGCAATCAGCCCCAGCATTTT. It yields the protein CAWSGEDRSNQPQHF.

V and J are TRBV30 and TRBJ1-1; D perhaps matches TRBD1 (5 bases). Trimming cost V 5 bases and J 5 bases, with 21 bases left between them. CDR3 length equals 15 residues. Germline V CDR1 and CDR2: GTSNPN, SVGIG (reference sequence). In nucleotides, the CDR3 is TGTGCCTGGTCCGCGGGACGCCCAAGGAGGACTGAAGCTTTCTTT. Its protein product is CAWSAGRPRRTEAFF.

This clone occurred once. This chain's CDR3 is CASSPYLQETQYF. The CDR3, as DNA: TGTGCCAGCAGCCCCTACCTCCAAGAGACCCAGTACTTC. The chain is built from TRBV7-2 and TRBJ2-5, with unresolved D. V was shortened by 5 bases and J by 1 base, with 8 bases between the two germline ends. Germline V gives CDR1 SGHTA, CDR2 FQGNSA. The CDR3 extends over 13 amino acids.

The rearrangement links TRBV12-3 or TRBV12-4 to TRBJ1-2, with 9 positions matching TRBD1. With 6 bases clipped from V and 7 bases from J, the junction kept 3 bases outside the gene matches. The CDR3 sequence is 12 residues long. This chain's CDR3 is CASRQGAGGYTF. The CDR3 region has the DNA TGTGCCAGCAGACAGGGGGCAGGTGGCTACACCTTC.

The V and J genes are TRBV28 and TRBJ2-7, with D possibly being TRBD1 (6 bases). The CDR3 extends over 15 amino acids. The germline CDR1 and CDR2 sequences are MDHEN and SYDVKM. Trimming removed 5 bases at V and 1 base at J, with 15 bases between. The CDR3 spells CASSGPRGRSYEQYF. CDR3 DNA sequence: TGTGCCAGCAGTGGACCCAGGGGCCGGTCCTACGAGCAGTACTTC.

The J gene is TRBJ1-3, the V gene TRBV2, with D perhaps TRBD1 (6 bases). Per germline, CDR1 SNHLY and CDR2 FYNNEI. The V and J ends lost 1 base and 4 bases respectively, with 11 bases between them. The length of the CDR3 is 15 residues. The CDR3 region is CASSEDTGRGNTIYF. The CDR3 DNA reads TGTGCCAGCAGTGAAGATACAGGGCGAGGAAACACCATATATTTT.

This sequence joins TRBV12-3 or TRBV12-4 and TRBJ1-5, with TRBD1 as a possible D gene (6 bases). CDR3 length: 13 residues. V was cut by 3 bases and J by 9 bases, with 12 bases left in between. The CDR3 bases are TGTGCCAGCAGTTTGGACAGCCCTTCGCCCCAGCATTTT. Protein: CASSLDSPSPQHF.

CDR3 amino acids: CASSSTGGVNQPQHF. The CDR3 nucleotides are TGTGCCAGCAGCTCCACGGGCGGGGTTAATCAGCCCCAGCATTTT. The gene calls are TRBV7-2 and TRBJ1-5; D not resolved. V was pared by 4 bases and J by 4 bases, with 14 bases between. The CDR3 length is 15 residues. Germline V gives CDR1 SGHTA, CDR2 FQGNSA.

CDR3 protein: CASSPGGGTTETQYF. The CDR3, as DNA: TGCGCCAGCAGCCCTGGGGGGGGGACGACTGAGACCCAGTACTTC. The chain employs TRBV4-1 and TRBJ2-5; 7 bases are shared with TRBD2. The ends lost 4 bases at V and 5 bases at J; junction bases unmatched: 10. This CDR3 has 15 residues. In germline, CDR1 is MGHRA, CDR2 YSYEKL.

The chain couples TRBV6-2 or TRBV6-3 to TRBJ2-5; D assignment may be TRBD1 or TRBD2 (7 bases each). V shed 6 bases and J shed 5 bases, with 10 bases lying between them. The CDR3 is 12 residues long. Germline assignment: CDR1 MNHEY and CDR2 SVGEGT. The CDR3 protein is CASSRGGETQYF. CDR3 DNA sequence: TGTGCCAGCAGCAGGGGGGGGGAGACCCAGTACTTC.

J is TRBJ1-1 and V is TRBV3-1 (or the pseudogene TRBV3-2); D is uncertain. The CDR3 extends over 13 amino acids. The germline V gene encodes CDR1 LGHDT and CDR2 YNNKEL (reference sequence). Trimming left V 2 bases short and J 11 bases short, with 15 bases between. CDR3 sequence reads: CASSQSTGKRAFF. Written as DNA, the CDR3 is TGTGCCAGCAGCCAATCCACGGGAAAGAGGGCTTTCTTT.

This chain uses TRBV19 with TRBJ2-1; 11 nucleotides match TRBD1. V trimming: 7 bases; J trimming: 8 bases; junction bases outside the gene matches: 13. Germline V gives CDR1 LNHDA, CDR2 SQIVND (reference sequence). The CDR3 has 16 amino acids. The CDR3: CASKARGQGAGDEQFF. The CDR3 DNA follows: TGTGCCAGTAAGGCTAGAGGACAGGGGGCGGGTGATGAGCAGTTCTTC.

The chain couples TRBV10-2 to TRBJ2-7; 9 nucleotides align to TRBD1. The CDR3 totals 14 residues. V lost 5 bases to trimming and J lost 6 bases; unmatched junction nucleotides: 8. Germline CDR1 WSHSY, CDR2 SAAADI. This CDR3 reads CASSPGQGSFEQYF. CDR3 bases: TGCGCCAGCAGTCCGGGACAGGGTTCATTCGAGCAGTACTTC.

This chain uses TRBV28 with TRBJ1-2; a possible D gene is TRBD1 (5 bases). The V gene's germline CDR1 is MDHEN and CDR2 SYDVKM. This CDR3 spans 14 amino acids. Trimming shortened V by 4 bases and J by 3 bases, and 12 bases separated the two germline ends. The CDR3 bases are TGTGCCAGCAGTTCAGCAGGGATTTACTATGGCTACACCTTC. This sequence encodes CASSSAGIYYGYTF.

CDR3: CASSLGAPNEKLFF. The CDR3 nucleotides are TGCGCCAGCAGCTTGGGGGCCCCTAATGAAAAACTGTTTTTT. This chain links TRBV5-1 with TRBJ1-4; no firm D call. The CDR3 runs 14 residues. CDR1 and CDR2 from the germline V gene are SGHRS and YFSETQ. Trimming shortened V by 0 bases and J by 3 bases, and 6 bases separated the two germline ends.

This clone occurred a few times. V and J are TRBV30 and TRBJ2-3, with a tentative D call TRBD1 (5 bases). Germline V gene data show CDR1 as GTSNPN and CDR2 as SVGIG (reference sequence). Trimming removed 0 bases from V and 1 base from J, with 5 bases in between. CDR3 length equals 13 residues. As DNA, the CDR3 is TGTGCCTGGAGTGTAGGGGGCACAGATACGCAGTATTTT. This encodes CAWSVGGTDTQYF.

A note on this clone: A read error may produce the germline difference seen at one junction end. The rearrangement uses TRBV9 and TRBJ2-2; 13 bases fit TRBD2. The CDR3 has 14 residues. The V gene's germline CDR1 is SGDLS and CDR2 YYNGEE. The CDR3 is CASGGTSGVRGAVF. The CDR3 DNA sequence: TGTGCCAGTGGCGGGACTAGCGGGGTCCGGGGAGCTGTTTTT. Based on the CDR3 plus reference TRBV9 and TRBJ2-2, the full variable domain is DSGVTQTPKHLITATGQRVTLRCSPRSGDLSVYWYQQSLDQGLQFLIQYYNGEERAKGNILERFSAQQFPDLHSELNLSSLELGDSALYFCASGGTSGVRGAVFGEGSRLTVL.

This clone has more than one count but fewer than ten. J is TRBJ2-7 and V is TRBV7-2, with TRBD1 identical over 10 bases. This CDR3 is 15 amino acids long. J lost 5 bases, V lost 2 bases, and 6 bases had no gene match. Per the germline V gene, CDR1 is SGHTA and CDR2 is FQGNSA. The CDR3 DNA follows: TGTGCCAGCAGCTTAAGGGGACAGGGGCACGACGAGCAGTACTTC. Encoded protein: CASSLRGQGHDEQYF.